This T cell receptor beta chain was identified in a study of post-analysis software for immune sequencing data. Study-level points and caveats: The five TRBV segments detected at higher frequency in patients than in controls included TRBV5-6, TRBV5-1 and TRBV20-1.

The authors incorporated unique molecular identifiers into the TCR beta cDNA libraries. TCRdb reprocessed the PCR reads with MiXCR, giving one entry per CDR3 protein. Among 550,000 to 700,000 distinct CDR3 sequences, about 44% were seen once, and the ten largest hold over 1.5%. Remarks on this clonotype: The antigen remains unidentified.

The CDR3 is 18 residues long. From germline, CDR1 is SQVTM and CDR2 ANQGSEA. J gave up 1 base and V 2 bases, and 12 bases lay outside the gene matches. This rearrangement joins TRBV29-1 to TRBJ2-3; 10 bases map to TRBD2. The clonotype was recovered from a girl under 18 with multiple sclerosis. Sample: blood. DNA of the CDR3: TGCAGCGTTGAACGGCGAGCGGGAGGGCCGAGAGGCACAGATACGCAGTATTTT. Residues: CSVERRAGGPRGTDTQYF.